The 30 T cell receptor beta chains in this list originate from one sample, sequenced in a study of breast tumors, draining lymph nodes, adjacent tissues. Breast cancer patients provided tissue from their axillary draining lymph nodes. TCRdb called the multiplex PCR reads again in MiXCR, with one record for every CDR3 protein. Among fewer than 150,000 distinct CDR3 sequences listed, 21% were seen once. Sequenced sample: axillary lymph node tissue. The source is a female donor with breast cancer. Some clones in this sample may be carry-over from other donors' samples.

This clonotype was picked up many times. The rearrangement uses TRBV2 and TRBJ1-2; D is perhaps TRBD1 (5 bases). This CDR3 has 12 amino acids. Germline-derived CDR1 and CDR2 are SNHLY and FYNNEI. V lost 3 bases, J lost 8 bases, and 10 bases lay in between. As DNA, the CDR3 is TGTGCCAGCAGTGAGGCGGGGACCGGCTACACCTTC. It yields the protein CASSEAGTGYTF.

A remark on this clonotype: A much larger clone is a single base away; this may be a read error. CDR3 region: CASSQLTGQYF. The CDR3 nucleotides read TGTGCCAGCAGTCAACTGACCGGGCAGTACTTC. The chain combines TRBV5-6 with TRBJ2-7; D is unclear. The ends were cut back, 5 bases at V and 9 bases at J, with 12 bases in the middle. This CDR3 comprises 11 residues. Germline values: CDR1 SGHDT, CDR2 YYEEEE.

The gene calls are TRBV3-1 and TRBJ2-7, with 10 bases lining up with TRBD2. V trimming: 6 bases; J trimming: 6 bases; junction bases outside the gene matches: 8. The germline CDR1 and CDR2 sequences are LGHDT and YNNKEL (reference sequence). This CDR3 has 14 amino acids. CDR3 sequence reads: CASSLAGVSGEQYF. The CDR3 DNA sequence: TGTGCCAGCAGTCTAGCGGGAGTTTCGGGCGAGCAGTACTTC.

This clonotype has only one observation. A much larger clone sits a single nucleotide away, making a read error possible. V and J are TRBV19 and TRBJ2-5; 7 bases are a match to TRBD1. This CDR3 is 14 amino acids long. Germline assignment: CDR1 LNHDA and CDR2 SQIVND (reference sequence). Here the CDR3 reads CASSIAGGRETQHF. Here the CDR3 DNA reads TGTGCCAGTAGTATAGCAGGGGGAAGAGAGACCCAGCACTTC. The full variable domain, with the rest looked up from reference TRBV19 and TRBJ2-5, is DGGITQSPKYLFRKEGQNVTLSCEQNLNHDAMYWYRQDPGQGLRLIYYSQIVNDFQKGDIAEGYSVSREKKESFPLTVTSAQKNPTAFYLCASSIAGGRETQHFGPGTRLLVL.

At least ten counts were recorded for this clonotype. Compared with germline, one end of the junction differs, possibly owing to a read error. The DNA of the CDR3 is TGCAGTGCACCCGGGACAGGGAGCGCGAACACCGTATATTTT. Its protein product is CSAPGTGSANTVYF. The chain carries TRBV20-1 and TRBJ1-3, with TRBD1 identical over 9 bases. The CDR3 consists of 14 residues. The V gene's germline CDR1 is DFQATT and CDR2 SNEGSKA (reference sequence).

As for this clonotype: Given a much more abundant clone one base away, this may be a read error. This sequence joins TRBV6-6 and TRBJ1-5; the match to TRBD1 covers 9 bases. The CDR3 is 17 amino acids. Germline V gives CDR1 MNHNY, CDR2 SVGAGI (reference sequence). The J segment lost 6 bases and the V segment lost 0 bases, leaving 9 bases of the junction unmatched. The CDR3 is CASSYSGGTGMGQPQHF. In DNA, the CDR3 is TGTGCCAGCAGTTACTCGGGGGGGACAGGGATGGGTCAGCCCCAGCATTTT.

This clonotype was recorded at least ten times. J is TRBJ2-1 and V is TRBV20-1; D not resolved. Germline-derived CDR1 and CDR2 are DFQATT and SNEGSKA (reference sequence). V was shortened by 3 bases and J by 6 bases, with 18 bases between the two germline ends. The CDR3 contains 15 residues. The CDR3 coding sequence is TGCAGTGCTAGGATGGCACTACGATCTCTCAATGAGCAGTTCTTC. Amino acid sequence: CSARMALRSLNEQFF.

This clonotype was counted ten times or more. This chain joins TRBV4-1 and TRBJ1-2; D is possibly TRBD1 (5 bases). The germline V gene encodes CDR1 MGHRA and CDR2 YSYEKL. The CDR3 is made up of 17 amino acids. The V and J ends lost 0 bases and 8 bases respectively, with 22 bases between them. The CDR3 nucleotides are TGCGCCAGCAGCCAAGACTCCGCGTATGGGACGCCCGACGGCTACACCTTC. It is translated as CASSQDSAYGTPDGYTF.

This clonotype has a count of ten or more. The V and J genes are TRBV10-3 and TRBJ1-6; 9 bases line up with TRBD1. This CDR3 contains 14 residues. V shed 4 bases and J 6 bases; nucleotides not matched to a gene: 1. CDR1 and CDR2 from the germline V gene are ENHRY and SYGVKD. This CDR3 reads CAISGDRANSPLHF. The DNA for the CDR3 is TGTGCCATCAGTGGGGACAGGGCTAATTCACCCCTCCACTTT.

The table lists this clonotype with many counts. The chain recombines TRBV2 with TRBJ1-5, with D maybe TRBD1 (6 bases). V lost 4 bases, J lost 4 bases, and 8 bases lay in between. Germline CDR1 is SNHLY and CDR2 is FYNNEI. The length of the CDR3 is 13 residues. CDR3 in DNA: TGTGCCAGCAGTGGGACAGTTAATCAGCCCCAGCATTTT. It specifies CASSGTVNQPQHF.

This clonotype was counted many times. The rearrangement links TRBV18 to TRBJ2-2, with 7 bases lining up with TRBD1. The CDR3 contains 15 residues. The ends lost 4 bases at V and 0 bases at J; junction bases unmatched: 2. The germline CDR1 and CDR2 sequences are KGHSH and LQKENI. The CDR3 sequence: CASSRQGSNTGELFF. The DNA for the CDR3 is TGTGCCAGCTCACGACAGGGCTCGAACACCGGGGAGCTGTTTTTT.

The sample holds many counts of this clonotype. CDR3: CSVSGAGNTIYF. CDR3 nucleotide sequence: TGCAGCGTTTCGGGGGCTGGAAACACCATATATTTT. The chain combines TRBV29-1 with TRBJ1-3; perhaps TRBD1 as D (5 bases). CDR1 and CDR2 (germline): SQVTM, ANQGSEA. This CDR3 has 12 amino acids. Trimming stripped 5 bases from V and 2 bases from J, with 7 bases between. Full variable domain (outside the CDR3, taken from reference TRBV29-1 and TRBJ1-3): SAVISQKPSRDICQRGTSLTIQCQVDSQVTMMFWYRQQPGQSLTLIATANQGSEATYESGFVIDKFPISRPNLTFSTLTVSNMSPEDSSIYLCSVSGAGNTIYFGEGSWLTVV.

The J gene is TRBJ2-7, the V gene TRBV28; TRBD1 is a possible D gene (5 bases). Germline lookup yields CDR1 MDHEN and CDR2 SYDVKM. The CDR3 sequence is 14 residues long. The V gene lost 3 bases and the J gene lost 1 base, with 10 bases spanning the gap. The DNA of the CDR3 is TGTGCCAGCAGTTTTGGGGCAGGGTCCTACGAGCAGTACTTC. This codes for CASSFGAGSYEQYF.

This clonotype was recorded at least ten times. The DNA of the CDR3 is TGTGCCAGCAGCGTTGGACAGAACTACGAGCAGTACTTC. Its translation: CASSVGQNYEQYF. This rearrangement joins TRBV9 to TRBJ2-7; D is perhaps TRBD1 (6 bases). Germline V lookup: CDR1 SGDLS, CDR2 YYNGEE. Trimming left V 2 bases short and J 3 bases short, with 9 bases between. This CDR3 is 13 amino acids long.

This clonotype was picked up many times. The rearrangement links TRBV12-3 or TRBV12-4 to TRBJ2-7, with 7 bases fitting TRBD1. Unmatched junction bases numbered 14, after V lost 6 bases and J lost 0 bases. The CDR3 extends over 17 amino acids. The DNA for the CDR3 is TGTGCCAGCAGGGTCAATAGAGGGGGCGCCGGCTCCTACGAGCAGTACTTC. Its translation: CASRVNRGGAGSYEQYF.

This clonotype was counted ten times or more. At one boundary the junction diverges from the germline segment, which might be a read error. The V call is TRBV29-1, the J call TRBJ1-2, with D maybe TRBD1 (6 bases). Germline V CDR1 and CDR2: SQVTM, ANQGSEA. The CDR3 covers 11 residues. The CDR3 region is CSVRDNSGYTF. DNA for the CDR3: TGCAGCGTTCGGGACAACTCTGGCTACACCTTC.

On this clonotype: A clone one base away is much larger, so this may be a read error. This chain links TRBV20-1 with TRBJ2-2, with TRBD2 matching 10 bases. CDR1 DFQATT and CDR2 SNEGSKA come from the germline V gene (reference sequence). The CDR3 loop spans 17 amino acids. The CDR3 sequence: CSVRAGPSGSGTGELFF. The CDR3 DNA is TGCAGTGTTAGAGCGGGGCCTAGCGGGAGTGGGACCGGGGAGCTGTTTTTT.

This clonotype was recorded many times. The chain carries TRBV3-1 and TRBJ2-7, with 9 bases matching TRBD1. The CDR3 has 15 amino acids. Germline CDR1 and CDR2: LGHDT and YNNKEL (reference sequence). Unmatched junction bases numbered 7, after V lost 3 bases and J lost 4 bases. CDR3 sequence: CASSQITGQGYEQYF. The CDR3 region has the DNA TGTGCCAGCAGCCAGATAACGGGACAGGGATACGAGCAGTACTTC.

At least ten counts were recorded for this clonotype. The chain carries TRBV25-1 and TRBJ2-1, with 9 bases that match TRBD2. This CDR3 is 15 amino acids long. J was trimmed by 9 bases and V by 4 bases; bases with no gene match: 10. Germline CDR1 MGHDK, CDR2 SYGVNS. The CDR3 here is CASSAVAGAIGEQFF. For the CDR3, the DNA is TGTGCCAGCAGTGCCGTAGCGGGAGCTATCGGTGAGCAGTTCTTC.

In regard to this clonotype: One end of the junction varies from germline; a read error may be responsible. The chain employs TRBV20-1 and TRBJ2-7, with 7 bases that match TRBD1. Germline V gene lookup returns CDR1 DFQATT and CDR2 SNEGSKA (reference sequence). This CDR3 has 15 residues. The DNA of the CDR3 is TGCAGCGCTAGAGCGGTTGGCAGGGGGTTCTACGAGCAGTACTTC. Amino acid sequence: CSARAVGRGFYEQYF.

This clonotype was counted only a few times. This chain links TRBV3-1 with TRBJ2-1; 7 positions agree with TRBD2. Germline CDR1 reads LGHDT; CDR2 reads YNNKEL (reference sequence). CDR3 size: 16 residues. After removal of 1 base from V and 8 bases from J, the junction contained 11 bases not matched to a gene. The CDR3 here is CASSQGWRLAIYEQFF. The CDR3 DNA sequence: TGTGCCAGCAGCCAAGGGTGGAGACTAGCTATTTATGAGCAGTTCTTC.

This clonotype has ten or more counts. The chain has TRBV9 and TRBJ1-4; D gene uncertain. The germline CDR1 and CDR2 sequences are SGDLS and YYNGEE. Trimming pared 0 bases from V and 10 bases from J, leaving 13 bases between. This CDR3 has 14 residues. CDR3 protein: CASSVGAGPGKLFF. For the CDR3, the DNA is TGTGCCAGCAGCGTAGGGGCAGGACCCGGAAAACTGTTTTTT. Filled out from reference TRBV9 and TRBJ1-4, the complete variable domain reads DSGVTQTPKHLITATGQRVTLRCSPRSGDLSVYWYQQSLDQGLQFLIQYYNGEERAKGNILERFSAQQFPDLHSELNLSSLELGDSALYFCASSVGAGPGKLFFGSGTQLSVL.

This clonotype was seen at least ten times. The chain carries TRBV6-1 and TRBJ2-5; D possibly corresponds to TRBD2 (5 bases). The germline V gene has CDR1 MNHNS and CDR2 SASEGT. CDR3 length equals 15 residues. Trimming shortened V by 2 bases and J by 2 bases, and 12 bases separated the two germline ends. CDR3 sequence: CASSEFPSSQETQYF. The CDR3, as DNA: TGTGCCAGCAGTGAATTCCCTAGCAGTCAAGAGACCCAGTACTTC.

This clonotype was seen many times. V is TRBV6-5 and J is TRBJ2-7; 7 bases agree with TRBD2. Germline CDR1 MNHEY, CDR2 SVGAGI. The CDR3 has 14 amino acids. The V gene end was trimmed by 5 bases and the J gene end by 6 bases; junction bases not matched to a gene: 10. In DNA, the CDR3 is TGTGCCAGCAGTCCGACGGGGGGTAGAGGCGAGCAGTACTTC. It yields the protein CASSPTGGRGEQYF.

This clonotype was seen at least ten times. The chain's CDR3 is CASTLTGGETQYF. The CDR3 nucleotides are TGTGCCAGCACCCTGACAGGGGGCGAGACCCAGTACTTC. The chain recombines TRBV6-1 with TRBJ2-5, with 10 bases lining up with TRBD1. The J segment lost 5 bases and the V segment lost 7 bases, leaving 4 bases of the junction unmatched. The CDR3 is made up of 13 amino acids. Looked up from germline, CDR1 is MNHNS and CDR2 is SASEGT.

At least ten counts were recorded for this clonotype. V usage is TRBV6-5 and J usage is TRBJ1-3; D remains unclear. Germline V gives CDR1 MNHEY, CDR2 SVGAGI. There are 14 residues in the CDR3. V was shortened by 2 bases and J by 0 bases, with 5 bases between the two germline ends. CDR3: CASSYTISGNTIYF. Here the CDR3 DNA reads TGTGCCAGCAGTTACACCATCTCTGGAAACACCATATATTTT.

With regard to this clonotype: A read error may be the cause here, since a much bigger clone is one base away. The chain links TRBV6-1 to TRBJ1-6, with a tentative D call TRBD1 (5 bases). The ends were cut back, 6 bases at V and 11 bases at J, with 11 bases in the middle. Germline values: CDR1 MNHNS, CDR2 SASEGT. The CDR3 is 12 residues long. The chain's CDR3 is CASRGLYPPLHF. DNA for the CDR3: TGTGCCAGCAGGGGACTCTATCCACCCCTCCACTTT.

In the case of this clonotype: Just one base apart from a much larger clone, this may be a read error. The rearrangement links TRBV6-1 to TRBJ2-3; perhaps TRBD1 as D (7 bases). The CDR3 totals 18 residues. The V end was cut by 3 bases, the J end by 1 base, with 20 bases between. The V gene's germline CDR1 is MNHNS and CDR2 SASEGT. The chain's CDR3 is CASSDRQGGFMGTDTQYF. The CDR3 DNA reads TGTGCCAGCAGTGATAGGCAGGGGGGTTTCATGGGCACAGATACGCAGTATTTT.

This clonotype was observed at least ten times. The DNA for the CDR3 is TGTGCCAGCCACATGGGACTAGCGGGAGATACGCAGTATTTT. Translated, it gives CASHMGLAGDTQYF. J is TRBJ2-3 and V is TRBV5-4, with 12 bases fitting TRBD2. CDR1 SGHNT and CDR2 YYREEE come from the germline V gene (reference sequence). This CDR3 region has 14 residues. Losses at the gene ends were 7 bases for V and 5 bases for J; bases not matched to a gene: 5.

This clonotype was picked up many times. V is TRBV29-1 and J is TRBJ1-6; 7 bases line up with TRBD1. The V gene's germline CDR1 is SQVTM and CDR2 ANQGSEA. This CDR3 contains 13 residues. J was trimmed by 9 bases and V by 7 bases; bases with no gene match: 9. The CDR3 bases are TGCAGCGCCCTGACAGGGCTAGGTTCACCCCTCCACTTT. Residues: CSALTGLGSPLHF. The variable domain in full, completed from reference TRBV29-1 and TRBJ1-6, reads SAVISQKPSRDICQRGTSLTIQCQVDSQVTMMFWYRQQPGQSLTLIATANQGSEATYESGFVIDKFPISRPNLTFSTLTVSNMSPEDSSIYLCSALTGLGSPLHFGNGTRLTVT.